This T cell receptor beta chain was profiled in a study of blood T cell repertoires in COVID-19. Background on the study: COVID-19 samples, acute and convalescent, were from the United States, Italy and Spain.

This CDR3 has 19 residues. Germline CDR1 SGDLS, CDR2 YYNGEE. Germline trimming cut 0 bases from V and 4 bases from J; bases unmatched to any gene: 8. Profiled with immunoSEQ multiplex PCR; TCRdb holds only in-frame clones, not every one. The table has about 100,000 clones, roughly 90% seen once. What was sequenced was peripheral blood. This TCR was recovered from a woman between 55 and 75 years old with acute or convalescent COVID-19. The chain couples TRBV9 to TRBJ2-2; 14 bases fit TRBD2. The CDR3 DNA sequence: TGTGCCAGCAGCGTAGGGGGGACTAGCGGGAGCCTGAGCACCGGGGAGCTGTTTTTT. Translating gives CASSVGGTSGSLSTGELFF.